The T cell receptor (beta chain) described here comes from a study of blood T cells in healthy people across ages. Every donor provided around 9.5 milliliters of peripheral blood. Primers used in a second PCR of about 7 to 12 cycles were a sample-barcoded 5' primer and a J-beta primer mix. TCRdb used MiXCR to reprocess the 5' RACE reads, holding one entry per CDR3 protein. The sample records 1,800,000 or so distinct CDR3 sequences, about two fifths being singletons. Trimming cost V 5 bases and J 6 bases; bases outside gene matches: 3. The CDR3 runs to 13 residues. Germline V gene data show CDR1 as KGHDR and CDR2 as SFDVKD.

The TCR comes from a human donor in good health. Material: blood. This chain uses TRBV24-1 with TRBJ2-7; TRBD1 matches at 10 bases. Written as DNA, the CDR3 is TGTGCCACCAGTGCCGGGACAGGGGTCGAGCAGTACTTC. Amino acid sequence: CATSAGTGVEQYF.